This passage covers 25 T cell receptor beta chains from one sample sequenced in a study of cytomegalovirus exposure and HLA in healthy donors. TCRdb's table, derived via immunoSEQ multiplex PCR, lists solely in-frame clones and lacks some. The sample records about 56,000 clones, roughly 89% being singletons. Input material: PBMCs. All receptors derive from a woman under 30 in good health and CMV-seronegative.

The chain joins TRBV6-1 to TRBJ1-6; TRBD1 aligns across 8 bases. The CDR3 is made up of 15 amino acids. Germline V gene lookup returns CDR1 MNHNS and CDR2 SASEGT. With V trimmed by 5 bases and J by 11 bases, 11 bases remained unmatched. CDR3 DNA sequence: TGTGCCAGCAGTCCGGCCGGGACAGGAGAGGCACCCCTCCACTTT. The encoded protein is CASSPAGTGEAPLHF.

The V and J genes are TRBV10-3 and TRBJ2-7, with a possible D match to TRBD2 (6 bases). This CDR3 is built from 13 residues. V was cut by 9 bases and J by 1 base, with 13 bases left in between. The V gene's germline CDR1 is ENHRY and CDR2 SYGVKD. The CDR3 loop reads CAISRGKSYEQYF. The CDR3, as DNA: TGTGCCATTTCCCGGGGGAAATCCTACGAGCAGTACTTC.

The chain combines TRBV18 with TRBJ2-1; 7 bases align to TRBD2. CDR3 length: 15 residues. The junction had 4 bases not matched to a gene; V was cut back by 0 bases and J by 5 bases. Looked up from germline, CDR1 is KGHSH and CDR2 is LQKENI. As DNA, the CDR3 is TGTGCCAGCTCACCACCGACGGGAGGCAACAATGAGCAGTTCTTC. Protein: CASSPPTGGNNEQFF.

This chain links TRBV28 with TRBJ2-3; 7 bases match TRBD1. This CDR3 comprises 20 residues. V was clipped by 6 bases and J by 0 bases; unmatched bases: 21. Germline V gene data show CDR1 as MDHEN and CDR2 as SYDVKM. CDR3: CASSYFHPLSGQISTDTQYF. The CDR3 nucleotides are TGTGCCAGCAGCTACTTCCACCCACTTTCGGGACAGATAAGCACAGATACGCAGTATTTT.

The V and J genes are TRBV30 and TRBJ2-7, with D maybe TRBD1 (7 bases). Trimming stripped 3 bases from V and 3 bases from J, with 24 bases between. This CDR3 region has 17 residues. CDR1 is GTSNPN and CDR2 is SVGIG in the germline V gene (reference sequence). Here the CDR3 DNA reads TGTGCCTGGAGAGGGGGCAGTTCCTCCGGGGGATACTACGAGCAGTACTTC. Translated, it gives CAWRGGSSSGGYYEQYF.

V is TRBV4-2 and J is TRBJ2-2; TRBD2 might be the D (6 bases). The germline CDR1 and CDR2 sequences are LGHNA and YNFKEQ. V was pared by 2 bases and J by 8 bases, with 12 bases between. This CDR3 contains 14 residues. In nucleotides, the CDR3 is TGTGCCAGCAGCCAAAAGGCGGGATCGGGGGAGCTGTTTTTT. Protein product: CASSQKAGSGELFF.

This chain links TRBV13 with TRBJ2-2; D perhaps matches TRBD2 (6 bases). Germline V gene sequence: CDR1 PRHDT, CDR2 FYEKMQ (reference sequence). The V end was cut by 1 base, the J end by 0 bases, with 9 bases between. The CDR3 is 16 amino acids. The CDR3 nucleotides are TGTGCCAGCAGCTTAGACGGGAGAGCGAACACCGGGGAGCTGTTTTTT. This gives the protein CASSLDGRANTGELFF.

This sequence joins TRBV11-2 and TRBJ1-1, with 7 bases matching TRBD1. The germline V gene has CDR1 SGHAT and CDR2 FQNNGV. Trimming took 3 bases from V and 6 from J; bases not matched to a gene: 4. The CDR3 has 13 amino acids. The CDR3 loop reads CASSLGDRAEAFF. CDR3 bases: TGTGCCAGCAGCTTGGGTGACAGGGCTGAAGCTTTCTTT.

This clone was observed a handful of times. The chain is built from TRBV5-1 and TRBJ2-1; perhaps TRBD2 as D (7 bases). Germline V gene sequence: CDR1 SGHRS, CDR2 YFSETQ. CDR3 length equals 13 residues. Between the trimmed V and J ends, which lost 0 bases and 10 bases, there was a span of 11 bases. Here the CDR3 reads CASSLVQGLEQFF. Here the CDR3 DNA reads TGCGCCAGCAGCTTGGTACAGGGACTAGAGCAGTTCTTC.

This chain uses TRBV7-9 with TRBJ1-1; 8 nucleotides align to TRBD1. From germline, CDR1 is SEHNR and CDR2 FQNEAQ (reference sequence). This CDR3 comprises 16 residues. Trimming cost V 1 base and J 4 bases; bases outside gene matches: 8. CDR3 region: CASSLDPGQGRTEAFF. Here the CDR3 DNA reads TGTGCCAGCAGCTTAGACCCTGGACAGGGCCGCACTGAAGCTTTCTTT.

The chain recombines TRBV7-2 with TRBJ2-2; possibly TRBD2 for D (6 bases). The CDR3 consists of 16 residues. Germline values: CDR1 SGHTA, CDR2 FQGNSA. Trimming removed 2 bases from V and 4 bases from J, with 14 bases in between. CDR3 nucleotide sequence: TGTGCCAGCAGCTTATATGGGGGGACGGGCACCGGGGAGCTGTTTTTT. This sequence encodes CASSLYGGTGTGELFF.

The V gene is TRBV7-2, the J gene TRBJ2-1, with 14 bases fitting TRBD2. Losses at the gene ends were 5 bases for V and 5 bases for J; bases not matched to a gene: 11. This CDR3 contains 18 residues. From germline, CDR1 is SGHTA and CDR2 FQGNSA. The CDR3, as DNA: TGTGCCAGCAGCCCCGGACTAGCGGGAGGAGTTAGGGACAATGAGCAGTTCTTC. It encodes CASSPGLAGGVRDNEQFF.

V and J are TRBV4-2 and TRBJ2-1; weak D call: TRBD2 (5 bases). The CDR3 has 15 amino acids. Germline CDR1 and CDR2: LGHNA and YNFKEQ. Trimming took off 1 base at V and 7 bases at J, with 14 bases between the two ends. The CDR3 DNA sequence: TGTGCCAGCAGCCAAGGGGAGACTCCGTTGAATGAGCAGTTCTTC. Protein sequence: CASSQGETPLNEQFF.

This chain connects TRBV7-8 to TRBJ1-2, with D unclear. Germline assignment: CDR1 SGHVS and CDR2 FQNEAQ. Trimming stripped 3 bases from V and 4 bases from J, with 15 bases between. The CDR3 covers 15 residues. CDR3 region: CASSFTTLGFYGYTF. The CDR3 region has the DNA TGTGCCAGCAGCTTCACGACACTGGGCTTCTATGGCTACACCTTC.

V is TRBV7-9 and J is TRBJ2-3; no clear D gene. This CDR3 is 15 amino acids long. Between the trimmed V and J ends, which lost 0 bases and 0 bases, there was a span of 7 bases. Germline V gene data show CDR1 as SEHNR and CDR2 as FQNEAQ (reference sequence). CDR3 coding DNA: TGTGCCAGCAGCTTAGCGGCCCCGAGCACAGATACGCAGTATTTT. This gives the protein CASSLAAPSTDTQYF.

The V and J genes are TRBV29-1 and TRBJ2-1; no definite D call. Germline V gives CDR1 SQVTM, CDR2 ANQGSEA. V gave up 6 bases and J gave up 0 bases, with 9 bases separating them. The CDR3 covers 13 residues. The DNA for the CDR3 is TGCAGCGTGATTCTATTCTCCTACAATGAGCAGTTCTTC. It specifies CSVILFSYNEQFF.

V is TRBV5-8 and J is TRBJ2-3; a weak D match, TRBD2 (6 bases). This CDR3 comprises 14 residues. Looked up from germline, CDR1 is SGHTS and CDR2 is YDEGEE. Trimming stripped 2 bases from V and 5 bases from J, with 12 bases between. The CDR3 reads CASSLRRDGDTQYF. The CDR3 nucleotides are TGTGCCAGCAGCTTACGGCGGGACGGAGATACGCAGTATTTT.

As DNA, the CDR3 is TGCGCCAGCAGTTCGGGACAGGGGTCTTTCGAGCAGTACTTC. Translating gives CASSSGQGSFEQYF. V usage is TRBV5-1 and J usage is TRBJ2-7; the match to TRBD1 covers 10 bases. V lost 5 bases to trimming and J lost 6 bases; unmatched junction nucleotides: 8. The germline V gene has CDR1 SGHRS and CDR2 YFSETQ. CDR3 length equals 14 residues.

The chain's CDR3 is CASSEGTGHNEAFF. In DNA form, the CDR3 reads TGTGCCAGCAGTGAAGGGACAGGGCACAATGAAGCTTTCTTT. This rearrangement joins TRBV2 to TRBJ1-1, with 8 bases identical to TRBD1. CDR1 and CDR2 from the germline V gene are SNHLY and FYNNEI. This CDR3 is 14 amino acids long. The J segment lost 7 bases and the V segment lost 1 base, leaving 5 bases of the junction unmatched.

The chain employs TRBV28 and TRBJ2-7; a weak D match, TRBD1 (6 bases). This CDR3 region has 14 residues. Germline CDR1 and CDR2: MDHEN and SYDVKM. V lost 3 bases to trimming and J lost 9 bases, with 18 bases between them. The chain's CDR3 is CASSFRDMPAGQYF. The CDR3 bases are TGTGCCAGCAGTTTTCGGGACATGCCAGCTGGGCAGTACTTC.

The chain uses TRBV7-8 and TRBJ2-7; 10 bases fit TRBD1. Germline CDR1 reads SGHVS; CDR2 reads FQNEAQ. The CDR3 covers 14 residues. With 5 bases clipped from V and 3 bases from J, the junction kept 4 bases outside the gene matches. CDR3 sequence: CASSRTGGLYEQYF. The CDR3 nucleotides read TGTGCCAGCAGCCGGACAGGGGGACTCTACGAGCAGTACTTC.

The V gene is TRBV5-1, the J gene TRBJ2-3; D is possibly TRBD1 (6 bases). Trimming pared 7 bases from V and 3 bases from J, leaving 15 bases between. Germline V gives CDR1 SGHRS, CDR2 YFSETQ. This CDR3 is 14 amino acids long. The CDR3 DNA sequence: TGCGCCAGCGGGGCAGGGGAGCCTACAGATACGCAGTATTTT. Amino acid sequence: CASGAGEPTDTQYF.

This clone came up a few times. The gene calls are TRBV15 and TRBJ1-2; D might be TRBD1 (6 bases). The length of the CDR3 is 12 residues. Germline CDR1 is LNHNV and CDR2 is YYDKDF (reference sequence). With 6 bases removed from V and 8 bases from J, the gap between germline ends came to 13 bases. The CDR3 protein is CATRVTGRGYTF. In DNA form, the CDR3 reads TGTGCCACCAGGGTGACAGGCCGGGGCTACACCTTC.

The gene calls are TRBV4-3 and TRBJ2-5; 7 bases match TRBD1. The CDR3 sequence is 17 residues long. Trimming took 0 bases from V and 4 from J; bases not matched to a gene: 11. Germline V gene lookup returns CDR1 LGHNA and CDR2 YSLEER. CDR3 sequence reads: CASSQDHPVDRAETQYF. CDR3 sequence (DNA): TGCGCCAGCAGCCAAGACCACCCCGTCGACAGGGCAGAGACCCAGTACTTC.

This chain links TRBV5-1 with TRBJ2-7; TRBD1 matches 9 bases. Germline V CDR1 and CDR2: SGHRS, YFSETQ. Trimming cost V 4 bases and J 0 bases; bases outside gene matches: 5. The CDR3 extends over 15 amino acids. CDR3 DNA sequence: TGCGCCAGCAGCGGCGGGACAGGGCCCTCCTACGAGCAGTACTTC. Encoded protein: CASSGGTGPSYEQYF.